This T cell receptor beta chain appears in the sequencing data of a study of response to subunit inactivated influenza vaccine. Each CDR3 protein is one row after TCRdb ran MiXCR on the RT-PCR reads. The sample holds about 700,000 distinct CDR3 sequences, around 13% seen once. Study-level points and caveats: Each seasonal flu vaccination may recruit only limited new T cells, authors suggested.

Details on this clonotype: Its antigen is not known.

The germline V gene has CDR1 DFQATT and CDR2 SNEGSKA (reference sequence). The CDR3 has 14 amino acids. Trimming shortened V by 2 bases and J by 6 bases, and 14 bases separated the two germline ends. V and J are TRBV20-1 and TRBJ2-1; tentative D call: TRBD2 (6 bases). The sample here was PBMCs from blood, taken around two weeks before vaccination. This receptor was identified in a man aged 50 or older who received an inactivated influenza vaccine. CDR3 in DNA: TGCAGTGCTAGATCGACTAGGTTCCGCAATGAGCAGTTCTTC. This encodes CSARSTRFRNEQFF.